Sequencing of this T cell receptor (beta chain) was carried out in a study of blood T cells in healthy people across ages. General observations from the study: Per million T cells, the diversity of TCR beta decreased roughly linearly as age advanced.

Germline trimming cut 3 bases from V and 8 bases from J; bases unmatched to any gene: 6. Germline V gene lookup returns CDR1 SGHRS and CDR2 YFSETQ. The CDR3 is made up of 15 amino acids. Worth noting for this clonotype: Its antigen is currently unknown.

A J-beta primer mix and a sample-barcoded 5' primer were used in a second PCR of roughly 6 to 11 cycles. From the 5' RACE reads, TCRdb called clonotypes with MiXCR, one entry per CDR3 protein. The sample gives some 750,000 distinct CDR3 sequences, around a fifth of which show up once; about 22% is in the top ten. This TCR derives from a man in his 70s in good health. Specimen: blood. V and J are TRBV5-1 and TRBJ2-1; 12 nucleotides agree with TRBD2. This CDR3 reads CASSSTSGSLYEQFF. The CDR3 DNA reads as TGCGCCAGCAGCTCGACTAGCGGGAGTCTCTATGAGCAGTTCTTC.